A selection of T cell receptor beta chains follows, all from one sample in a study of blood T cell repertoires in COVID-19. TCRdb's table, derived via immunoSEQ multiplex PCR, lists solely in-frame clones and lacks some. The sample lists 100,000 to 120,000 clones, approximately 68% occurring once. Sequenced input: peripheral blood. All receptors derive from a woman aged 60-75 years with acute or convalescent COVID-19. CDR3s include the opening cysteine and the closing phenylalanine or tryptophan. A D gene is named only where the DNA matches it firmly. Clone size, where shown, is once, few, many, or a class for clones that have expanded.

CDR3aa: CSVNEGVSREQYF; v_gene: TRBV29-1; d_gene: .; abundance: few; j_gene: TRBJ2-7
CDR3aa: CASSLGRTGGNSPLHF; v_gene: TRBV11-2; d_gene: TRBD1; abundance: .; j_gene: TRBJ1-6
CDR3aa: CASGLRRLGEKLFF; v_gene: TRBV6-5; d_gene: .; abundance: .; j_gene: TRBJ1-4
CDR3aa: CASSARDSETLYGYTF; v_gene: TRBV9; d_gene: .; abundance: .; j_gene: TRBJ1-2
CDR3aa: CSARDPNTIYF; v_gene: TRBV20-1; d_gene: .; abundance: .; j_gene: TRBJ1-3
CDR3aa: CASSPTDSNQPQHF; v_gene: TRBV18; d_gene: .; abundance: few; j_gene: TRBJ1-5
CDR3aa: CASSRITGQIFNEQFF; v_gene: TRBV14; d_gene: TRBD1; abundance: few; j_gene: TRBJ2-1
CDR3aa: CASSWAGSNEKLFF; v_gene: TRBV5-5; d_gene: .; abundance: few; j_gene: TRBJ1-4
CDR3aa: CASSFSQGAGTEAFF; v_gene: TRBV7-2; d_gene: TRBD1; abundance: .; j_gene: TRBJ1-1
CDR3aa: CASSPFPNSPLHF; v_gene: TRBV4-1; d_gene: .; abundance: .; j_gene: TRBJ1-6
CDR3aa: CASSSRPGQGWGDYGYTF; v_gene: TRBV11-3; d_gene: TRBD1; abundance: .; j_gene: TRBJ1-2
CDR3aa: CASSSAGAGAGYTF; v_gene: TRBV27; d_gene: .; abundance: .; j_gene: TRBJ1-2
CDR3aa: CSVGGRVVRNEQFF; v_gene: TRBV29-1; d_gene: .; abundance: few; j_gene: TRBJ2-1
CDR3aa: CATSQGAWGNTEAFF; v_gene: TRBV15; d_gene: TRBD1; abundance: .; j_gene: TRBJ1-1
CDR3aa: CASSSDNYEQYF; v_gene: TRBV7-3; d_gene: .; abundance: .; j_gene: TRBJ2-7
CDR3aa: CSAREAAF; v_gene: TRBV20-1; d_gene: .; abundance: .; j_gene: TRBJ1-2
CDR3aa: CASSVGQGESYEQYF; v_gene: TRBV9; d_gene: TRBD1; abundance: .; j_gene: TRBJ2-7
CDR3aa: CASSGSQGPNTEAFF; v_gene: TRBV5-1; d_gene: .; abundance: .; j_gene: TRBJ1-1
CDR3aa: CASSPGTSKGYEQYF; v_gene: TRBV28; d_gene: TRBD2; abundance: .; j_gene: TRBJ2-7
CDR3aa: CASSQDGASGGGDTQYF; v_gene: TRBV4-1; d_gene: TRBD2; abundance: .; j_gene: TRBJ2-3
CDR3aa: CASSRWAKKVATNEKLFF; v_gene: TRBV6-6; d_gene: .; abundance: .; j_gene: TRBJ1-4
CDR3aa: CATSDPEKTGGTQYF; v_gene: TRBV24-1; d_gene: .; abundance: .; j_gene: TRBJ2-5
CDR3aa: CASSQESHGSEKLFF; v_gene: TRBV4-2; d_gene: .; abundance: .; j_gene: TRBJ1-4
CDR3aa: CASSVLAGAHNEQFF; v_gene: TRBV9; d_gene: TRBD2; abundance: few; j_gene: TRBJ2-1
CDR3aa: CASSSIASNYGYTF; v_gene: TRBV6-5; d_gene: .; abundance: .; j_gene: TRBJ1-2
CDR3aa: CASSPDLGKLFF; v_gene: TRBV12-3/TRBV12-4; d_gene: .; abundance: once; j_gene: TRBJ1-4
CDR3aa: CASSFSSGGAPTLHHEQFF; v_gene: TRBV27; d_gene: TRBD2; abundance: .; j_gene: TRBJ2-1
CDR3aa: CASSREQGGYTF; v_gene: TRBV12-3/TRBV12-4; d_gene: .; abundance: few; j_gene: TRBJ1-2
CDR3aa: CASSIYSGGTDTQYF; v_gene: TRBV19; d_gene: TRBD2; abundance: .; j_gene: TRBJ2-3
CDR3aa: CASSPTSTQSSYNSPLHF; v_gene: TRBV6-6; d_gene: .; abundance: few; j_gene: TRBJ1-6
CDR3aa: CASSLGSGTLKTQYF; v_gene: TRBV3-1/TRBV3-2; d_gene: TRBD2; abundance: .; j_gene: TRBJ2-5
CDR3aa: CASSYSGQGEQYF; v_gene: TRBV6-5; d_gene: TRBD1; abundance: .; j_gene: TRBJ2-7
CDR3aa: CASSLSGGFGGYTF; v_gene: TRBV5-1; d_gene: TRBD1; abundance: .; j_gene: TRBJ1-2
CDR3aa: CASSSGTGDSPLHF; v_gene: TRBV5-1; d_gene: TRBD1; abundance: .; j_gene: TRBJ1-6
CDR3aa: CASSSQTNYGYTF; v_gene: TRBV12-3/TRBV12-4; d_gene: .; abundance: .; j_gene: TRBJ1-2
CDR3aa: CASSQEGQPSTDTQYF; v_gene: TRBV4-1; d_gene: .; abundance: once; j_gene: TRBJ2-3
CDR3aa: CASSLVEGAGEQYF; v_gene: TRBV7-9; d_gene: .; abundance: .; j_gene: TRBJ2-7
CDR3aa: CASSFRGGYTEAFF; v_gene: TRBV5-6; d_gene: .; abundance: once; j_gene: TRBJ1-1
CDR3aa: CASSVSPDLASTDTQYF; v_gene: TRBV9; d_gene: .; abundance: .; j_gene: TRBJ2-3
CDR3aa: CASSLAHLAGAYNEQFF; v_gene: TRBV7-6; d_gene: TRBD2; abundance: .; j_gene: TRBJ2-1
CDR3aa: CASSLWGEDELFF; v_gene: TRBV12-3/TRBV12-4; d_gene: .; abundance: .; j_gene: TRBJ1-4
CDR3aa: CASSIPRTGYNEQFF; v_gene: TRBV19; d_gene: .; abundance: once; j_gene: TRBJ2-1
CDR3aa: CASSQSAGARTDTQYF; v_gene: TRBV3-1/TRBV3-2; d_gene: .; abundance: few; j_gene: TRBJ2-3
CDR3aa: CASTPDRVGTEAFF; v_gene: TRBV19; d_gene: TRBD1; abundance: once; j_gene: TRBJ1-1
CDR3aa: CASSRSDRNNEQFF; v_gene: TRBV3-1/TRBV3-2; d_gene: .; abundance: .; j_gene: TRBJ2-1
CDR3aa: CASSLGSTGVNSPLHF; v_gene: TRBV11-1; d_gene: TRBD1; abundance: .; j_gene: TRBJ1-6
CDR3aa: CASSPLTATGSGNTIYF; v_gene: TRBV18; d_gene: TRBD1; abundance: .; j_gene: TRBJ1-3
CDR3aa: CASSFGRGPSNSPLHF; v_gene: TRBV5-1; d_gene: .; abundance: .; j_gene: TRBJ1-6
CDR3aa: CASSYQRGKGNTEAFF; v_gene: TRBV6-2/TRBV6-3; d_gene: .; abundance: .; j_gene: TRBJ1-1
CDR3aa: CASVEGWGEQFF; v_gene: TRBV7-9; d_gene: .; abundance: .; j_gene: TRBJ2-1
CDR3aa: CASTHEGASYGYTF; v_gene: TRBV2; d_gene: TRBD1; abundance: .; j_gene: TRBJ1-2
CDR3aa: CASSQLRGGGNTEAFF; v_gene: TRBV28; d_gene: .; abundance: few; j_gene: TRBJ1-1
CDR3aa: CASSFPDRGRGQPQHF; v_gene: TRBV6-6; d_gene: TRBD1; abundance: .; j_gene: TRBJ1-5